Presented here are 23 T cell receptor beta chains from one specimen sequenced in a study of shared clonotypes between healthy human individuals. Only in-frame clones appear in the TCRdb table, and some are missing; sequencing was by immunoSEQ multiplex PCR. Here the sample spans 2 million to 2.5 million clones, about nine tenths being singletons. The sample consisted of naive CD4+ T cells from PBMCs. Subset meaning: CD45RA+ positively selected. These receptors were obtained from a young man in good health. Some clones in this sample may be carry-over from other donors' samples.

This rearrangement joins TRBV5-1 to TRBJ2-7, with 8 nucleotides matching TRBD1. Germline values: CDR1 SGHRS, CDR2 YFSETQ. This CDR3 contains 15 residues. V shed 3 bases, J shed 4 bases, and the junction held 9 bases outside the gene matches. CDR3: CASSSGTGWSYEQYF. The CDR3, as DNA: TGCGCCAGCAGCTCCGGGACAGGATGGTCATACGAGCAGTACTTC.

The chain uses TRBV30 and TRBJ2-1; TRBD2 agrees at 9 bases. The CDR3 contains 23 residues. From germline, CDR1 is GTSNPN and CDR2 SVGIG (reference sequence). V dropped 7 bases and J dropped 5; count of bases not matched to a gene: 36. CDR3 loop: CASRSNGTVPPSGKALEHNEQFF. DNA for the CDR3: TGTGCCTCCCGAAGTAACGGTACGGTCCCCCCTAGCGGGAAGGCTCTTGAACACAATGAGCAGTTCTTC.

J is TRBJ2-4 and V is TRBV6-5, with D perhaps TRBD2 (5 bases). This CDR3 is built from 15 residues. The V end was cut by 0 bases, the J end by 7 bases, with 13 bases between. Per germline, CDR1 MNHEY and CDR2 SVGAGI. The CDR3 is CASSYSRLAGNIQYF. The CDR3 DNA reads as TGTGCCAGCAGTTACTCTCGTCTAGCCGGGAACATTCAGTACTTC.

The chain has TRBV28 and TRBJ2-1, with D uncertain. Germline V gives CDR1 MDHEN, CDR2 SYDVKM. Trimming took 5 bases from V and 8 from J, leaving 10 bases between them. This CDR3 region has 12 residues. The CDR3 DNA reads TGTGCCAGCAGTCTCCAGAGGCATGAGCAGTTCTTC. Translated, it gives CASSLQRHEQFF.

The gene calls are TRBV27 and TRBJ2-3; either TRBD1 or TRBD2 may supply D (5 bases each). Germline V lookup: CDR1 MNHEY, CDR2 SMNVEV (reference sequence). The CDR3 consists of 15 residues. V dropped 6 bases and J dropped 0 bases, with 13 bases sitting between them. CDR3 bases: TGTGCCAGCAGATTACGGGGCAGGAGCACAGATACGCAGTATTTT. The encoded protein is CASRLRGRSTDTQYF.

The chain has TRBV5-1 and TRBJ1-4, with no clear D. Germline CDR1 and CDR2: SGHRS and YFSETQ. CDR3 length: 16 residues. V shed 5 bases and J shed 3 bases, with 17 bases lying between them. CDR3 in DNA: TGCGCCAGCAGAGTGCCCGGGCCGGGCCCTAATGAAAAACTGTTTTTT. This sequence encodes CASRVPGPGPNEKLFF.

The chain is built from TRBV5-8 and TRBJ2-1; TRBD2 might be the D (5 bases). The CDR3 is 14 residues long. Germline V gives CDR1 SGHTS, CDR2 YDEGEE. Trimming cost V 9 bases and J 9 bases, with 22 bases left between them. The CDR3 region has the DNA TGTGCCACCATTCTCGGGAAAATACGGGCTGAGCAGTTCTTC. This translates into CATILGKIRAEQFF. Full variable domain (outside the CDR3, taken from reference TRBV5-8 and TRBJ2-1): EAGVTQSPTHLIKTRGQQATLRCSPISGHTSVYWYQQALGLGLQFLLWYDEGEERNRGNFPPRFSGRQFPNYSSELNVNALELEDSALYLCATILGKIRAEQFFGPGTRLTVL.

The J gene is TRBJ1-5, the V gene TRBV6-1, with D possibly TRBD1 on 6 matching bases. Germline V CDR1 and CDR2: MNHNS, SASEGT. The ends were cut back, 6 bases at V and 5 bases at J, with 14 bases in the middle. There are 14 residues in the CDR3. The CDR3, as DNA: TGTGCCAGCAGCGTCGACAGGCAGTATCAGCCCCAGCATTTT. It translates to CASSVDRQYQPQHF.

The CDR3 coding sequence is TGTGCCAGTAGTATTATCGCAGACTCTGGAAACACCATATATTTT. Its translation is CASSIIADSGNTIYF. The chain recombines TRBV19 with TRBJ1-3; D not certain. Germline lookup yields CDR1 LNHDA and CDR2 SQIVND (reference sequence). Trimming pared 3 bases from V and 0 bases from J, leaving 9 bases between. This CDR3 region has 15 residues.

The count of this clone is one. The V call is TRBV5-4, the J call TRBJ2-5, with 9 bases matching TRBD1. Trimming cost V 4 bases and J 4 bases; bases outside gene matches: 8. This CDR3 has 15 amino acids. Germline lookup yields CDR1 SGHNT and CDR2 YYREEE (reference sequence). The CDR3 region is CASSLKKTGGETQYF. CDR3 DNA sequence: TGTGCCAGCAGCCTTAAAAAGACAGGGGGAGAGACCCAGTACTTC.

This rearrangement joins TRBV28 to TRBJ2-7; the match to TRBD2 covers 10 bases. V gave up 3 bases and J gave up 7 bases; unmatched junction bases: 12. CDR1 MDHEN and CDR2 SYDVKM come from the germline V gene. The CDR3 extends over 16 amino acids. The CDR3 DNA follows: TGTGCCAGCAGTTTGGCTAGCGGGAGTTCCCAGGGGGAGCAGTACTTC. This sequence encodes CASSLASGSSQGEQYF.

J is TRBJ1-1 and V is TRBV4-2, with D perhaps matching TRBD1 (5 bases). This CDR3 comprises 16 residues. Germline V CDR1 and CDR2: LGHNA, YNFKEQ. The V end was cut by 4 bases, the J end by 0 bases, with 15 bases between. CDR3 DNA sequence: TGTGCCAGCAGCCTTGGGCCCAGGGCTCTGAACACTGAAGCTTTCTTT. It yields the protein CASSLGPRALNTEAFF.

This clone was seen just once. The chain has TRBV7-9 and TRBJ1-5, with a possible D match to TRBD1 (6 bases). V shed 5 bases and J shed 3 bases, with 11 bases lying between them. There are 14 residues in the CDR3. Germline V CDR1 and CDR2: SEHNR, FQNEAQ (reference sequence). CDR3 DNA: TGTGCCAGCAGCGAACAGGGCATCAATCAGCCCCAGCATTTT. Its protein product is CASSEQGINQPQHF.

This CDR3 reads CSAGTSYEQFF. The CDR3 region has the DNA TGCAGCGCCGGGACTAGCTATGAGCAGTTCTTC. The V gene is TRBV29-1, the J gene TRBJ2-1; 9 bases fit TRBD2. CDR1 and CDR2 from the germline V gene are SQVTM and ANQGSEA. V lost 7 bases to trimming and J lost 8 bases; unmatched junction nucleotides: 3. This CDR3 region has 11 residues.

The chain uses TRBV12-5 and TRBJ1-1; D remains unclear. The V gene lost 7 bases and the J gene lost 4 bases, with 16 bases spanning the gap. CDR1 and CDR2 from the germline V gene are LGHNT and FRNRAP. The CDR3 has 14 amino acids. The CDR3 sequence is CASASDAPITEAFF. The CDR3, as DNA: TGTGCTAGTGCCTCGGACGCCCCGATCACTGAAGCTTTCTTT.

The CDR3 DNA follows: TGCAGCGTTCGGTTGGGACTAGCGGGCATTCCCTACAATGAGCAGTTCTTC. Protein sequence: CSVRLGLAGIPYNEQFF. V is TRBV29-1 and J is TRBJ2-1, with 12 bases aligning to TRBD2. The CDR3 sequence is 17 residues long. V lost 5 bases to trimming and J lost 2 bases; unmatched junction nucleotides: 10. Germline V gene lookup returns CDR1 SQVTM and CDR2 ANQGSEA.

The chain links TRBV4-3 to TRBJ2-7; the D gene could be TRBD1 or TRBD2 (5 bases each). V lost 0 bases, J lost 4 bases, and 13 bases lay in between. CDR3 length: 15 residues. Germline V gene sequence: CDR1 LGHNA, CDR2 YSLEER. The CDR3 is CASSQEGRNRYEQYF. DNA of the CDR3: TGCGCCAGCAGCCAAGAGGGACGGAACCGGTACGAGCAGTACTTC.

The genes are TRBV12-5 and TRBJ2-1; 12 nucleotides line up with TRBD2. The CDR3 is made up of 19 amino acids. The J segment lost 9 bases and the V segment lost 2 bases, leaving 17 bases of the junction unmatched. The V gene's germline CDR1 is LGHNT and CDR2 FRNRAP. In DNA form, the CDR3 reads TGTGCTAGTGGTTTGCACAGGGGCCTAGCGGGAGGGCCCTACGGTGAGCAGTTCTTC. Translated, it gives CASGLHRGLAGGPYGEQFF.

As concerns this clone: Other DNA sequences of this sample code for an identical CDR3. CDR3 loop: CASSLGTDTQYF. Here the CDR3 DNA reads TGTGCCAGCAGTTTGGGCACAGATACGCAGTATTTT. The rearrangement links TRBV27 to TRBJ2-3; D is unresolved. CDR3 size: 12 residues. Trimming removed 3 bases at V and 1 base at J, with 2 bases between. Per germline, CDR1 MNHEY and CDR2 SMNVEV (reference sequence).

The chain employs TRBV11-3 and TRBJ2-1, with D maybe TRBD2 (5 bases). Deletions cut 2 bases from V and 2 bases from J, with 13 bases between. The CDR3 covers 16 residues. Germline V CDR1 and CDR2: SGHNT, YENEEA. The CDR3: CASSLTNGIPYNEQFF. The CDR3 nucleotides read TGTGCCAGCAGCTTAACAAACGGGATACCCTACAATGAGCAGTTCTTC. Drawing the rest from reference TRBV11-3 and TRBJ2-1, the complete variable domain is EAGVVQSPRYKIIEKKQPVAFWCNPISGHNTLYWYLQNLGQGPELLIRYENEEAVDDSQLPKDRFSAERLKGVDSTLKIQPAELGDSAVYLCASSLTNGIPYNEQFFGPGTRLTVL.

To note about this clone: Other nucleotide sequences from this sample produce the same CDR3. The rearrangement joins TRBV30 to TRBJ1-4; D is unresolved. The germline V and J ends were trimmed by 1 base and 8 bases, with 11 bases remaining between them. The length of the CDR3 is 13 residues. Germline CDR1 reads GTSNPN; CDR2 reads SVGIG (reference sequence). The CDR3 protein is CAWSGGFGEKLFF. Written as DNA, the CDR3 is TGTGCCTGGAGTGGGGGTTTCGGAGAAAAACTGTTTTTT.

The chain employs TRBV29-1 and TRBJ2-1, with D perhaps matching TRBD2 (6 bases). Germline lookup yields CDR1 SQVTM and CDR2 ANQGSEA. The CDR3 loop spans 14 amino acids. V was trimmed by 8 bases and J by 6 bases, leaving 20 bases between them. CDR3 loop: CSSFGAGGFNEQFF. The CDR3 DNA sequence: TGCAGCTCGTTTGGGGCCGGGGGATTCAATGAGCAGTTCTTC.

This clone was seen more than once but under ten times. The V and J genes are TRBV7-9 and TRBJ1-4, with D possibly being TRBD1 (6 bases). The germline V gene has CDR1 SEHNR and CDR2 FQNEAQ (reference sequence). The CDR3 has 13 amino acids. In nucleotides, the CDR3 is TGTGCAGCCTCTAGGACAGTAGATGAAAAACTGTTTTTT. Amino acid sequence: CAASRTVDEKLFF.